This passage covers 28 T cell receptor beta chains from one sample sequenced in a study of blood T cell repertoires in COVID-19 (dated by TCRdb to the early 2020s). The library was obtained by the immunoSEQ multiplex PCR assay. Sourced from immuneACCESS, this table was stored by TCRdb with only in-frame sequences that have V and J called. A share of the clones is absent; for the studies checked, an unresolved V gene accounts for under half, and the remainder has no known explanation. Within this sample are about 210,000 clones, with roughly nine tenths of them counted one time only. Of the sample, 0.72% falls within the top ten clones. Specimen: peripheral blood. The receptor set was obtained from a man in his forties with acute or convalescent COVID-19.

This sequence joins TRBV30 and TRBJ1-1, with D possibly TRBD1 on 5 matching bases. CDR1 is GTSNPN, CDR2 SVGIG, per germline (reference sequence). Trimming stripped 5 bases from V and 3 bases from J, with 19 bases between. The CDR3 is 15 amino acids. The CDR3 DNA sequence: TGTGCCTGGGACATTTTCGACAGACTCTACACTGAAGCTTTCTTT. Its protein product is CAWDIFDRLYTEAFF.

The rearrangement links TRBV3-1 (or the pseudogene TRBV3-2) to TRBJ2-3; 9 bases fit TRBD1. V dropped 1 base and J dropped 1; count of bases not matched to a gene: 3. The CDR3 loop spans 16 amino acids. Germline assignment: CDR1 LGHDT and CDR2 YNNKEL (reference sequence). Here the CDR3 DNA reads TGTGCCAGCAGCCAAGCATACAGGGGGCGCACAGATACGCAGTATTTT. It translates to CASSQAYRGRTDTQYF.

This clone is a singleton in its sample. The V call is TRBV12-3 or TRBV12-4, the J call TRBJ2-7; a weak D match, TRBD1 (6 bases). Trimming shortened V by 8 bases and J by 9 bases, and 11 bases separated the two germline ends. CDR3 length: 10 residues. CDR3 bases: TGTGCCAGCGCTGGGGGCGTGCAGTACTTC. It is translated as CASAGGVQYF.

The chain combines TRBV19 with TRBJ2-5; no clear D. V lost 3 bases to trimming and J lost 1 base, with 9 bases between them. CDR3 length equals 14 residues. CDR1 and CDR2 (germline): LNHDA, SQIVND (reference sequence). The CDR3 sequence: CASSMMVSQETQYF. CDR3 nucleotides: TGTGCCAGTAGTATGATGGTCAGCCAAGAGACCCAGTACTTC.

The CDR3 region has the DNA TGTGCCAGCAGCTTTGGACTAGCGGGGATCCCTCCCTACGAGCAGTACTTC. Protein sequence: CASSFGLAGIPPYEQYF. This sequence joins TRBV7-2 and TRBJ2-7; 12 bases line up with TRBD2. The ends lost 3 bases at V and 2 bases at J; junction bases unmatched: 8. From germline, CDR1 is SGHTA and CDR2 FQGNSA. The CDR3 covers 17 residues.

This chain connects TRBV18 to TRBJ2-7, with D possibly matching TRBD1 (5 bases). This CDR3 spans 15 amino acids. Deletions cut 2 bases from V and 4 bases from J, with 15 bases between. Germline CDR1 KGHSH, CDR2 LQKENI. CDR3 bases: TGTGCCAGCTCACCAACTCGACAGTCCCTTTACGAGCAGTACTTC. As protein: CASSPTRQSLYEQYF.

The V gene is TRBV9, the J gene TRBJ2-2; 8 bases are a match to TRBD1. Looked up from germline, CDR1 is SGDLS and CDR2 is YYNGEE. The CDR3 runs to 15 residues. The ends lost 3 bases at V and 4 bases at J; junction bases unmatched: 5. The chain's CDR3 is CASSARGQGTGELFF. The CDR3 nucleotides read TGTGCCAGCAGCGCCAGGGGGCAAGGCACCGGGGAGCTGTTTTTT.

This clone came up once. The gene calls are TRBV6-5 and TRBJ2-7, with a possible D match to TRBD1 (6 bases). V lost 2 bases and J lost 6, with 20 bases in between. Germline CDR1 MNHEY, CDR2 SVGAGI. This CDR3 is built from 16 residues. CDR3 residues: CASSYRPQGLLREQYF. The CDR3 nucleotides are TGTGCCAGCAGTTACCGTCCCCAGGGGCTACTCCGCGAGCAGTACTTC.

The chain combines TRBV7-8 with TRBJ2-7; TRBD2 matches 9 bases. V lost 1 base, J lost 3 bases, and 4 bases stayed unmatched. The CDR3 consists of 15 residues. CDR1 is SGHVS and CDR2 is FQNEAQ in the germline V gene. The CDR3: CASSLEAGGDYEQYF. CDR3 nucleotide sequence: TGTGCCAGCAGCTTAGAGGCGGGAGGGGACTACGAGCAGTACTTC.

The chain carries TRBV29-1 and TRBJ2-2, with TRBD1 as a possible D gene (6 bases). Trimming removed 4 bases from V and 2 bases from J, with 14 bases in between. The germline V gene encodes CDR1 SQVTM and CDR2 ANQGSEA. The CDR3 loop spans 15 amino acids. The CDR3 here is CSVARQGFNTGELFF. The CDR3 bases are TGCAGCGTTGCCCGTCAGGGGTTTAACACCGGGGAGCTGTTTTTT.

V gene TRBV19 combines with J gene TRBJ1-4; weak D call: TRBD1 (6 bases). This CDR3 has 14 amino acids. CDR1 is LNHDA and CDR2 is SQIVND in the germline V gene (reference sequence). V was trimmed by 8 bases and J by 6 bases, leaving 16 bases between them. DNA of the CDR3: TGTGCCAGTCACCCCCAGGGGAATTATGAAAAACTGTTTTTT. Protein sequence: CASHPQGNYEKLFF.

The J gene is TRBJ2-3, the V gene TRBV30, with 10 bases that match TRBD2. This CDR3 spans 16 amino acids. V lost 0 bases, J lost 7 bases, and 10 bases stayed unmatched. Germline V gives CDR1 GTSNPN, CDR2 SVGIG (reference sequence). The CDR3 DNA follows: TGTGCCTGGAGTGTATTGGCTAGCGGGAGCCAGCATACGCAGTATTTT. Its translation: CAWSVLASGSQHTQYF.

The chain couples TRBV7-8 to TRBJ2-3; TRBD1 is a possible D gene (5 bases). Trimming removed 1 base from V and 1 base from J, with 9 bases in between. The CDR3 has 15 amino acids. From germline, CDR1 is SGHVS and CDR2 FQNEAQ. The DNA of the CDR3 is TGTGCCAGCAGCTTAGGCAGGGCGGGCACAGATACGCAGTATTTT. This sequence encodes CASSLGRAGTDTQYF.

The rearrangement joins TRBV28 to TRBJ2-7, with 9 bases matching TRBD1. This CDR3 region has 15 residues. Trimming at V came to 1 base and at J to 5 bases, leaving 6 bases not matched to a gene. CDR1 and CDR2 (germline): MDHEN, SYDVKM. In DNA, the CDR3 is TGTGCCAGCAGTTTATCCGGGACAGGGCATAACGAGCAGTACTTC. This codes for CASSLSGTGHNEQYF.

This chain uses TRBV7-2 with TRBJ1-2; D gene ambiguous. V lost 5 bases, J lost 1 base, and 11 bases lay in between. Germline V lookup: CDR1 SGHTA, CDR2 FQGNSA. The CDR3 length is 14 residues. The CDR3 sequence is CASSPDGFNYGYTF. In DNA form, the CDR3 reads TGTGCCAGCAGCCCCGACGGGTTTAACTATGGCTACACCTTC.

This chain uses TRBV5-1 with TRBJ1-6; 7 nucleotides align to TRBD1. Germline V gives CDR1 SGHRS, CDR2 YFSETQ. The trim removed 0 bases at V and 9 bases at J, leaving 3 bases unmatched. This CDR3 has 14 residues. CDR3 DNA: TGCGCCAGCAGCTTGGGGACAGGAGGTTCACCCCTCCACTTT. It is translated as CASSLGTGGSPLHF. The full variable domain, rest sourced from reference TRBV5-1 and TRBJ1-6, is KAGVTQTPRYLIKTRGQQVTLSCSPISGHRSVSWYQQTPGQGLQFLFEYFSETQRNKGNFPGRFSGRQFSNSRSEMNVSTLELGDSALYLCASSLGTGGSPLHFGNGTRLTVT.

V and J are TRBV27 and TRBJ2-3, with D tentatively TRBD2 (5 bases). The germline gives CDR1 MNHEY, CDR2 SMNVEV (reference sequence). This CDR3 contains 18 residues. Trimming took off 5 bases at V and 2 bases at J, with 23 bases between the two ends. CDR3 coding DNA: TGTGCCAGCAGTCCCCTCGGATCCCTAGCTGGGCCCACAGATACGCAGTATTTT. Protein product: CASSPLGSLAGPTDTQYF.

This rearrangement joins TRBV28 to TRBJ2-7; 7 bases are a match to TRBD2. The CDR3 has 15 amino acids. Germline-derived CDR1 and CDR2 are MDHEN and SYDVKM. V lost 3 bases and J lost 0; bases outside the gene matches: 5. The CDR3: CASSFVGGSSYEQYF. The CDR3 bases are TGTGCCAGCAGTTTTGTGGGAGGGAGCTCCTACGAGCAGTACTTC.

This chain connects TRBV14 to TRBJ1-1, with D uncertain. V was shortened by 5 bases and J by 10 bases, with 14 bases between the two germline ends. CDR1 and CDR2 from the germline V gene are SGHDN and FVKESK. CDR3 length: 12 residues. Written as DNA, the CDR3 is TGTGCCAGCAGCGAGCTTAGAGCGGGAGCTTTCTTT. This sequence encodes CASSELRAGAFF.

This CDR3 reads CASSRGLAGGNEQFF. In DNA form, the CDR3 reads TGTGCCAGCTCACGTGGACTAGCGGGGGGTAATGAGCAGTTCTTC. The rearrangement joins TRBV18 to TRBJ2-1; 14 nucleotides line up with TRBD2. The germline V gene encodes CDR1 KGHSH and CDR2 LQKENI. V was clipped by 4 bases and J by 7 bases; unmatched bases: 3. The CDR3 runs to 15 residues.

The V call is TRBV30, the J call TRBJ2-1, with 7 nucleotides matching TRBD2. V dropped 0 bases and J dropped 9; count of bases not matched to a gene: 5. The germline CDR1 and CDR2 sequences are GTSNPN and SVGIG (reference sequence). This CDR3 has 13 residues. DNA of the CDR3: TGTGCCTGGAGTGTTGTAGCGGGCGTTGAGCAGTTCTTC. This gives the protein CAWSVVAGVEQFF.

V and J are TRBV6-5 and TRBJ1-1; TRBD1 matches 7 bases. Germline V gene lookup returns CDR1 MNHEY and CDR2 SVGAGI. The CDR3 covers 16 residues. With 0 bases clipped from V and 4 bases from J, the junction kept 8 bases outside the gene matches. CDR3 DNA: TGTGCCAGCAGTTACTCCGCAGGGGGTCGGGGCACTGAAGCTTTCTTT. Encoded protein: CASSYSAGGRGTEAFF.

J is TRBJ1-1 and V is TRBV5-8, with D possibly TRBD1 on 6 matching bases. Trimming took 5 bases from V and 4 from J, leaving 18 bases between them. The CDR3 has 15 amino acids. Germline CDR1 SGHTS, CDR2 YDEGEE. DNA of the CDR3: TGTGCCAGCAGACGGGGGGTTTCACAGGGCACTGAAGCTTTCTTT. The encoded protein is CASRRGVSQGTEAFF.

This rearrangement joins TRBV2 to TRBJ1-1, with 9 bases identical to TRBD1. Trimming cost V 6 bases and J 4 bases; bases outside gene matches: 6. Germline CDR1 reads SNHLY; CDR2 reads FYNNEI. The CDR3 runs to 14 residues. CDR3 DNA sequence: TGTGCCAGCAGCCCGGACAGGGGAGGCACTGAAGCTTTCTTT. Its translation: CASSPDRGGTEAFF. Combining the CDR3 with reference TRBV2 and TRBJ1-1 gives the whole variable domain EPEVTQTPSHQVTQMGQEVILRCVPISNHLYFYWYRQILGQKVEFLVSFYNNEISEKSEIFDDQFSVERPDGSNFTLKIRSTKLEDSAMYFCASSPDRGGTEAFFGQGTRLTVV.

The rearrangement uses TRBV30 and TRBJ1-5, with D maybe TRBD1 (6 bases). The germline V gene has CDR1 GTSNPN and CDR2 SVGIG (reference sequence). CDR3 size: 17 residues. V lost 3 bases and J 1 base, leaving 19 bases between the germline ends. CDR3 sequence reads: CAWSANRDFWSNQPQHF. CDR3 DNA sequence: TGTGCCTGGAGCGCTAACAGGGATTTTTGGAGCAATCAGCCCCAGCATTTT.

This sequence joins TRBV4-2 and TRBJ2-1; 7 positions match TRBD2. This CDR3 region has 17 residues. Trimming took 3 bases from V and 5 from J; bases not matched to a gene: 13. CDR1 is LGHNA and CDR2 is YNFKEQ in the germline V gene. This chain's CDR3 is CASSHFEGREFDNEQFF. The CDR3 DNA follows: TGTGCCAGCAGCCATTTCGAAGGGCGGGAGTTCGACAATGAGCAGTTCTTC.

The CDR3 coding sequence is TGTGCCAGCTCACCAGGTGTGGGGACTAGCGGGTACAATGAGCAGTTCTTC. Its protein product is CASSPGVGTSGYNEQFF. The chain recombines TRBV18 with TRBJ2-1, with TRBD2 matching 12 bases. Trimming cost V 2 bases and J 4 bases; bases outside gene matches: 6. The CDR3 spans 17 residues. Germline CDR1 KGHSH, CDR2 LQKENI.

The V call is TRBV5-1, the J call TRBJ1-1, with 8 bases matching TRBD1. The V and J ends lost 3 bases and 6 bases, in that order; junction bases with no gene match: 7. This CDR3 comprises 14 residues. Germline values: CDR1 SGHRS, CDR2 YFSETQ. The DNA for the CDR3 is TGCGCCAGCAGCTCACAGGGGGGGGTCCCTGAAGCTTTCTTT. Residues: CASSSQGGVPEAFF.